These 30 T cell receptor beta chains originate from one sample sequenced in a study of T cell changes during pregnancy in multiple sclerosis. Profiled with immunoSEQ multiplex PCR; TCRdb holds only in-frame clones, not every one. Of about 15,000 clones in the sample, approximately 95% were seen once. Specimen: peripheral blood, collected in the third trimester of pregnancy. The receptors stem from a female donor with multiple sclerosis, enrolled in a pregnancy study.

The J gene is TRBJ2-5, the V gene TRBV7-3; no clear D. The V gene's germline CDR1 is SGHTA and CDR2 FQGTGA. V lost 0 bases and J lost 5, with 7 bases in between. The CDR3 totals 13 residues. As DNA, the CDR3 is TGTGCCAGCAGCTTAACTCCCAGTGAGACCCAGTACTTC. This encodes CASSLTPSETQYF.

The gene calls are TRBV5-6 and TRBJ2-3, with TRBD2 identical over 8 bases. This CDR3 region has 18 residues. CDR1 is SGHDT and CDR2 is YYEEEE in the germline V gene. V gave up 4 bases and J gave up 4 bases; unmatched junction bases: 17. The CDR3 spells CASSPLIRGGAGADTQYF. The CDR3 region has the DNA TGTGCCAGCAGCCCATTGATCAGGGGCGGAGCGGGAGCAGATACGCAGTATTTT.

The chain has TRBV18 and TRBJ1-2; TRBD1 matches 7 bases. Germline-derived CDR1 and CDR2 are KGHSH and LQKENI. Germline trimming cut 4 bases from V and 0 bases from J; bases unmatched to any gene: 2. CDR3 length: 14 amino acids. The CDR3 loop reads CASSLQGANYGYTF. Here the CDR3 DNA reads TGTGCCAGCTCACTGCAGGGGGCTAACTATGGCTACACCTTC.

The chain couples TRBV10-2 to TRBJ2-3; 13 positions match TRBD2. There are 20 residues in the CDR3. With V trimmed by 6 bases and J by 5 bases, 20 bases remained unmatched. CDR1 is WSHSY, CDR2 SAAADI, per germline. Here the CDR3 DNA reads TGCGCCAGCAGGGAGCGAGGGCGAACTAGCGGGAGGGGGGCTTTAGATACGCAGTATTTT. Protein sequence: CASRERGRTSGRGALDTQYF.

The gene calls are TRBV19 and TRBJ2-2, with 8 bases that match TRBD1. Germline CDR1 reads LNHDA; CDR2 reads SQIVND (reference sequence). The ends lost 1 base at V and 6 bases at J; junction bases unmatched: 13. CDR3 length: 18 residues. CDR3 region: CASSIGLIRTGLPGELFF. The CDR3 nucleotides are TGTGCCAGTAGTATAGGTCTGATAAGGACAGGGTTGCCCGGGGAGCTGTTTTTT.

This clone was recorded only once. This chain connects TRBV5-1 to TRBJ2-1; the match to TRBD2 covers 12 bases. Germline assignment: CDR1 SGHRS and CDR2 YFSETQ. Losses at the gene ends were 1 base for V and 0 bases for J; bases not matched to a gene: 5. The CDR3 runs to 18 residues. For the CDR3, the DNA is TGCGCCAGCAGCTTGTCCCTAGCGGGAGGGCCCTCCTACAATGAGCAGTTCTTC. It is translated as CASSLSLAGGPSYNEQFF.

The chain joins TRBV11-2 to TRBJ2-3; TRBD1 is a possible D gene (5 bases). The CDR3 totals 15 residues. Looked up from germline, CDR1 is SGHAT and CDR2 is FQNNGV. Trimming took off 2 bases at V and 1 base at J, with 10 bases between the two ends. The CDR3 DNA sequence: TGTGCCAGCAGCTTACTTAGGGGTGGCACAGATACGCAGTATTTT. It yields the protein CASSLLRGGTDTQYF.

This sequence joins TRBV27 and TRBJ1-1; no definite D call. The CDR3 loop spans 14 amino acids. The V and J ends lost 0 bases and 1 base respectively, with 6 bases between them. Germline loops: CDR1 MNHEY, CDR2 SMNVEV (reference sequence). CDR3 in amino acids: CASSLSRGNTEAFF. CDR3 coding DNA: TGTGCCAGCAGTTTATCGAGAGGGAACACTGAAGCTTTCTTT.

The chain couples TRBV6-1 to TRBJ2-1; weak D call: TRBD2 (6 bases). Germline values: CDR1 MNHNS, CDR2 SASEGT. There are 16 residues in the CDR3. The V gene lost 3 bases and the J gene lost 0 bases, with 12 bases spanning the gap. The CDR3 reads CASSDKGGSSYNEQFF. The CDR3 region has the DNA TGTGCCAGCAGTGATAAGGGAGGCAGCTCCTACAATGAGCAGTTCTTC.

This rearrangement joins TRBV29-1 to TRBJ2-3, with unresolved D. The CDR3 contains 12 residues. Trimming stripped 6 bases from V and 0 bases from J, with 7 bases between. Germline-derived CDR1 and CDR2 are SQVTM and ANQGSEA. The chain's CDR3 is CSVSFSTDTQYF. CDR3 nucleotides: TGCAGCGTATCCTTTAGCACAGATACGCAGTATTTT.

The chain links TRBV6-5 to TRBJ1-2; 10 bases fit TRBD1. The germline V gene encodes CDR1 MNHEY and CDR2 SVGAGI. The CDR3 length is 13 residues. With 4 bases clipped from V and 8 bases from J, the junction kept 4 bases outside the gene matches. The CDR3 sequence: CASSFGTGVGYTF. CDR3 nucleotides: TGTGCCAGCAGTTTCGGGACAGGGGTCGGCTACACCTTC.

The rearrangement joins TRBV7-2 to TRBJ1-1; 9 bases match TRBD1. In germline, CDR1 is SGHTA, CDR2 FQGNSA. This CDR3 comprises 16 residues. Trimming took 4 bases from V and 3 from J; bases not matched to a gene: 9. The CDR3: CASSSLNRGPYTEAFF. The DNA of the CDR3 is TGTGCCAGCAGCTCACTTAACAGGGGGCCGTACACTGAAGCTTTCTTT.

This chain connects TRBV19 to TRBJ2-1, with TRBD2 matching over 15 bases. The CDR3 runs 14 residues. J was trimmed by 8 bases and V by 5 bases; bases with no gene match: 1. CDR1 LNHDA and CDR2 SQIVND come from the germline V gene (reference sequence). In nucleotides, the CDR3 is TGTGCCAGTAGTCGGACTAGCGGGAGGGATGAGCAGTTCTTC. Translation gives CASSRTSGRDEQFF.

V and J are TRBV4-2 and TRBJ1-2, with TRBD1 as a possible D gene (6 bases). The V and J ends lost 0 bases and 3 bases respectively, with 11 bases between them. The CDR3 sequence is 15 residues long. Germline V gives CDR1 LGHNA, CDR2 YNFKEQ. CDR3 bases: TGTGCCAGCAGCCAAGATCTCGGACAGTACTATGGCTACACCTTC. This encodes CASSQDLGQYYGYTF.

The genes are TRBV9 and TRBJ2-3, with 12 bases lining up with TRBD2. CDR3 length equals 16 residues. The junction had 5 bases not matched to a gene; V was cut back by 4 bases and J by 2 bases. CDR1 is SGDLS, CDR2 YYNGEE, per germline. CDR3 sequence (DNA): TGTGCCAGCAGCCCTACTAGCGGGGGGATCACAGATACGCAGTATTTT. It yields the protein CASSPTSGGITDTQYF.

CDR3 residues: CASSSSGSGINEQFF. Here the CDR3 DNA reads TGTGCCAGCAGCTCTAGCGGGAGTGGCATCAATGAGCAGTTCTTC. The V gene is TRBV7-3, the J gene TRBJ2-1; TRBD2 matches at 10 bases. Germline-derived CDR1 and CDR2 are SGHTA and FQGTGA. The CDR3 has 15 amino acids. Germline trimming cut 4 bases from V and 6 bases from J; bases unmatched to any gene: 6.

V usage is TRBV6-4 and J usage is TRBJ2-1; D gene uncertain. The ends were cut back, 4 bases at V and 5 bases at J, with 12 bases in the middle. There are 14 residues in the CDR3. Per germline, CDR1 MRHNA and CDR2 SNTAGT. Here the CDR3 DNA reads TGTGCCAGCAGTGGGGTCTTAGGAGACAATGAGCAGTTCTTC. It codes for CASSGVLGDNEQFF.

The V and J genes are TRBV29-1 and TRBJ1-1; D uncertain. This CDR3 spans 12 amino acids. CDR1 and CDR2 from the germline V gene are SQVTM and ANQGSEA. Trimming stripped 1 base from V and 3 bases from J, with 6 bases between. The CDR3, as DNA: TGCAGCGTTGAAGGACTGTACACTGAAGCTTTCTTT. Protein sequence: CSVEGLYTEAFF. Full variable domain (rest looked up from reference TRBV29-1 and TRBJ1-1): SAVISQKPSRDICQRGTSLTIQCQVDSQVTMMFWYRQQPGQSLTLIATANQGSEATYESGFVIDKFPISRPNLTFSTLTVSNMSPEDSSIYLCSVEGLYTEAFFGQGTRLTVV.

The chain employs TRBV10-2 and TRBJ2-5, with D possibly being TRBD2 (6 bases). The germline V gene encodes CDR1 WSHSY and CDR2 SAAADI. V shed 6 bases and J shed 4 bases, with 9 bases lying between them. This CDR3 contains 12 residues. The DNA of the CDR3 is TGCGCCAGCAGCGGGAGAGGAGAGACCCAGTACTTC. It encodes CASSGRGETQYF.

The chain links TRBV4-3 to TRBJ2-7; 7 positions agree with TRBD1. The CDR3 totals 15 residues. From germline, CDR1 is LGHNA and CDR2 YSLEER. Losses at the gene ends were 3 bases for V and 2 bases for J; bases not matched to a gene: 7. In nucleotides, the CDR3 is TGCGCCAGCAGCCACCGGACAGGAAGCACCTACGAGCAGTACTTC. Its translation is CASSHRTGSTYEQYF.

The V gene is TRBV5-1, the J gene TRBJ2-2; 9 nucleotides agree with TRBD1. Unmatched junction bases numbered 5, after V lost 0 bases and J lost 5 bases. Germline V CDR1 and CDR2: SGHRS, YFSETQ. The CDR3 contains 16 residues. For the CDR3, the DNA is TGCGCCAGCAGCTTGGCCCTGGGGACAGGGACCGGGGAGCTGTTTTTT. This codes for CASSLALGTGTGELFF.

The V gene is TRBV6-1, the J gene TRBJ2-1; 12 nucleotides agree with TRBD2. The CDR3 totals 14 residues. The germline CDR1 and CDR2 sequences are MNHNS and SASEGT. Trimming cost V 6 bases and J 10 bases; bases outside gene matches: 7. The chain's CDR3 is CASSPSGGAGEQFF. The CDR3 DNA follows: TGTGCCAGCAGCCCTAGCGGGGGGGCCGGGGAGCAGTTCTTC.

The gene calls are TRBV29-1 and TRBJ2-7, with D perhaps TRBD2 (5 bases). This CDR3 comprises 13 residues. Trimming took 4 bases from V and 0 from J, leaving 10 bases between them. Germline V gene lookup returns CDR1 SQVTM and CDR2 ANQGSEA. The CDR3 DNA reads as TGCAGCGTTGTAGGACTCAGCTCCTACGAGCAGTACTTC. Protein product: CSVVGLSSYEQYF.

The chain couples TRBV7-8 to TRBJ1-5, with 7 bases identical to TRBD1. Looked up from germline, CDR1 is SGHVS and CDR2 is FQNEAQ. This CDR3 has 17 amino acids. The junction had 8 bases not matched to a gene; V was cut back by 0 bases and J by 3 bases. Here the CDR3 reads CASSLAGQTGYNQPQHF. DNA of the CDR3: TGTGCCAGCAGCTTAGCGGGGCAGACAGGGTACAATCAGCCCCAGCATTTT.

The DNA for the CDR3 is TGCGCCAGCAGCTTGAGTCGGCAGGCTTTTAACTATGGCTACACCTTC. Translated: CASSLSRQAFNYGYTF. The chain links TRBV5-1 to TRBJ1-2; D uncertain. V lost 1 base and J lost 1, with 14 bases in between. The germline V gene has CDR1 SGHRS and CDR2 YFSETQ. This CDR3 contains 16 residues.

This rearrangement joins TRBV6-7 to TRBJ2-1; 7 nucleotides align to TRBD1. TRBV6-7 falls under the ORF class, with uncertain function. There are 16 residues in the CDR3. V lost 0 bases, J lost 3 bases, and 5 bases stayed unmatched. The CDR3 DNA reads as TGTGCCAGCAGTTACTCGGGGCAGGGGGACTACAATGAGCAGTTCTTC. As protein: CASSYSGQGDYNEQFF.

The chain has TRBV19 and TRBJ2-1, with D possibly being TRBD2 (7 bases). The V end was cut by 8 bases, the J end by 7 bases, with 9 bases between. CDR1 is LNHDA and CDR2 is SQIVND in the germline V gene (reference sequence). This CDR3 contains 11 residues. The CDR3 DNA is TGTGCCAGTGGGAGGGGGAATGAGCAGTTCTTC. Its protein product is CASGRGNEQFF.

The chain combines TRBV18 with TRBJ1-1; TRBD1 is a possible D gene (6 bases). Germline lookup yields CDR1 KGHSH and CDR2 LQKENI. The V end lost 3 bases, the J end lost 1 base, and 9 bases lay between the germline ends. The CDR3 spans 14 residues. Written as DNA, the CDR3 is TGTGCCAGCTCACCGGGACAAAGGAACACTGAAGCTTTCTTT. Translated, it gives CASSPGQRNTEAFF. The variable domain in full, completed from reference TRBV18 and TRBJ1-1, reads NAGVMQNPRHLVRRRGQEARLRCSPMKGHSHVYWYRQLPEEGLKFMVYLQKENIIDESGMPKERFSAEFPKEGPSILRIQQVVRGDSAAYFCASSPGQRNTEAFFGQGTRLTVV.

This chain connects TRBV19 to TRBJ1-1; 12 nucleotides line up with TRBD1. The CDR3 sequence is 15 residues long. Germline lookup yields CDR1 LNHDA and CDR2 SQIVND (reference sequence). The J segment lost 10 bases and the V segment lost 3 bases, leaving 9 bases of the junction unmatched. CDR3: CASSISGTGGYGAFF. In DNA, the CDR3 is TGTGCCAGTAGTATCTCCGGGACAGGGGGCTATGGAGCTTTCTTT.

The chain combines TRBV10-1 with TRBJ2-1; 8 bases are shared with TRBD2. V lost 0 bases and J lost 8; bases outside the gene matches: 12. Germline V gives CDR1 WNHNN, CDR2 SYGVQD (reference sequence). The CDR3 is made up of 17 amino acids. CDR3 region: CASSESTGGRGDDEQFF. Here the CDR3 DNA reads TGCGCCAGCAGTGAGTCGACGGGAGGGAGGGGGGACGATGAGCAGTTCTTC.